Each of the 11 T cell receptor beta chains below was sequenced from the same sample in a study of post-analysis software for immune sequencing data. Study conclusions and caveats: With TRBV5-6, TRBV5-1 and TRBV20-1 included, about five TRBV segments were more frequent in patients than in controls.

Incorporated into the TCR beta cDNA libraries were unique molecular identifiers, which served to reduce PCR and sequencing biases. TCRdb analysed the PCR reads with MiXCR anew, one entry per CDR3 protein. The sample consists of fewer than 700,000 distinct CDR3 sequences, about 40% of them appearing once. These receptors are not linked to any known antigen. Source material: blood. These TCRs come from a girl between 10 and 17 years old with multiple sclerosis.

J is TRBJ2-5 and V is TRBV5-1; perhaps TRBD1 as D (6 bases). Trimming removed 5 bases at V and 3 bases at J, with 14 bases between. Germline CDR1 is SGHRS and CDR2 is YFSETQ. The CDR3 is 14 residues long. The CDR3 nucleotides are TGCGCCAGCAGTAGCGTGGACAGTAAAGAGACCCAGTACTTC. Translating it yields CASSSVDSKETQYF. Full variable domain (remainder filled in from reference TRBV5-1 and TRBJ2-5): KAGVTQTPRYLIKTRGQQVTLSCSPISGHRSVSWYQQTPGQGLQFLFEYFSETQRNKGNFPGRFSGRQFSNSRSEMNVSTLELGDSALYLCASSSVDSKETQYFGPGTRLLVL.

The genes are TRBV7-9 and TRBJ2-7; tentative D call: TRBD1 (6 bases). This CDR3 has 14 residues. Trimming removed 0 bases from V and 2 bases from J, with 8 bases in between. Germline V CDR1 and CDR2: SEHNR, FQNEAQ (reference sequence). The CDR3 loop is CASSLATGTYEQYF. As DNA, the CDR3 is TGTGCCAGCAGCTTAGCGACAGGCACCTACGAGCAGTACTTC. The full variable domain, with the rest looked up from reference TRBV7-9 and TRBJ2-7, is DTGVSQNPRHKITKRGQNVTFRCDPISEHNRLYWYRQTLGQGPEFLTYFQNEAQLEKSRLLSDRFSAERPKGSFSTLEIQRTEQGDSAMYLCASSLATGTYEQYFGPGTRLTVT.

The sample holds one count of this clonotype. The gene calls are TRBV7-9 and TRBJ2-7; 16 nucleotides align to TRBD2. CDR3 length: 19 amino acids. CDR1 and CDR2 from the germline V gene are SEHNR and FQNEAQ (reference sequence). Germline trimming cut 4 bases from V and 1 base from J; bases unmatched to any gene: 10. The CDR3 reads CASSSTGTSGRAGSYEQYF. CDR3 bases: TGTGCCAGCAGCTCGACCGGGACTAGCGGGAGGGCCGGTTCCTACGAGCAGTACTTC.

The chain employs TRBV10-3 and TRBJ1-2, with 10 bases lining up with TRBD1. Per germline, CDR1 ENHRY and CDR2 SYGVKD. CDR3 size: 13 residues. Trimming removed 7 bases from V and 6 bases from J; junction bases left unmatched: 5. CDR3: CAIIRGQGDGYTF. The DNA for the CDR3 is TGTGCCATCATTAGAGGACAGGGGGATGGCTACACCTTC.

This chain joins TRBV5-1 and TRBJ2-5, with TRBD2 as a possible D gene (6 bases). Looked up from germline, CDR1 is SGHRS and CDR2 is YFSETQ. V was cut by 6 bases and J by 2 bases, with 11 bases left in between. CDR3 length: 13 amino acids. This chain's CDR3 is CASTRDLQETQYF. In DNA, the CDR3 is TGCGCCAGCACGCGGGACTTACAAGAGACCCAGTACTTC.

This chain joins TRBV5-1 and TRBJ2-1; TRBD2 matches at 11 bases. The ends lost 4 bases at V and 9 bases at J; junction bases unmatched: 9. The CDR3 sequence is 15 residues long. The germline CDR1 and CDR2 sequences are SGHRS and YFSETQ. CDR3 sequence (DNA): TGCGCCAGCAGCATGGGGACTAGCGGAGGGGGTGAGCAGTTCTTC. As protein: CASSMGTSGGGEQFF.

This clonotype was seen a handful of times. The CDR3: CASSLASSGGYGYTF. DNA for the CDR3: TGTGCCAGCAGTTTGGCCTCTTCCGGGGGCTATGGCTACACCTTC. The V gene is TRBV12-3 or TRBV12-4, the J gene TRBJ1-2, with D perhaps TRBD1 (5 bases). The length of the CDR3 is 15 residues. The V end was cut by 3 bases, the J end by 4 bases, with 15 bases between.

This clonotype occurred a few times. J is TRBJ2-7 and V is TRBV9; D not resolved. This CDR3 is 15 amino acids long. The germline V gene has CDR1 SGDLS and CDR2 YYNGEE. With 4 bases removed from V and 0 bases from J, the gap between germline ends came to 14 bases. For the CDR3, the DNA is TGTGCCAGCAGCCCCCGGGCCTCGGGCTCCTACGAGCAGTACTTC. This gives the protein CASSPRASGSYEQYF.

The V and J genes are TRBV24-1 and TRBJ1-2; the D is unclear. Germline loops: CDR1 KGHDR, CDR2 SFDVKD. The CDR3 contains 14 residues. V was clipped by 4 bases and J by 5 bases, with 13 bases between them. The CDR3 spells CATSDQEDDYGYTF. The CDR3 region has the DNA TGTGCCACCAGTGACCAAGAGGACGATTATGGCTACACCTTC.

The rearrangement joins TRBV10-3 to TRBJ2-7; TRBD1 aligns across 8 bases. There are 15 residues in the CDR3. Germline V gives CDR1 ENHRY, CDR2 SYGVKD. V gave up 7 bases and J gave up 0 bases; unmatched junction bases: 8. CDR3 residues: CAIKDQTGASYEQYF. The DNA of the CDR3 is TGTGCCATCAAGGACCAGACAGGGGCCTCCTACGAGCAGTACTTC.

This chain links TRBV29-1 with TRBJ1-2; TRBD1 might be the D (5 bases). In germline, CDR1 is SQVTM, CDR2 ANQGSEA. The CDR3 is made up of 13 amino acids. Trimming pared 6 bases from V and 0 bases from J, leaving 11 bases between. The CDR3 DNA reads TGCAGCGTGCGGGACCTAGCTAACTATGGCTACACCTTC. This sequence encodes CSVRDLANYGYTF.